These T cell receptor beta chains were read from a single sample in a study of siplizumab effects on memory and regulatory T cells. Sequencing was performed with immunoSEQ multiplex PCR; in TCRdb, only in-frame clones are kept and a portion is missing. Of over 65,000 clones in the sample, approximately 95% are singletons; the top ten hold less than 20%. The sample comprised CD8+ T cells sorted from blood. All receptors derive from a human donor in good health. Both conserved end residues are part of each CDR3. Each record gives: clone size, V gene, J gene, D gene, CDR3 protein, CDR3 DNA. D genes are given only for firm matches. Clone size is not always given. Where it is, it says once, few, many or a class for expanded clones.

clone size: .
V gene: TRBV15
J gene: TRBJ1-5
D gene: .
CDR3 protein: CATSRAAVSNQPQHF
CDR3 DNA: TGTGCCACCAGCAGAGCAGCCGTTAGCAATCAGCCCCAGCATTTT

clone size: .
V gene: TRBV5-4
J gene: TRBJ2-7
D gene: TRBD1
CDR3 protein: CASSTGTGDHEQYF
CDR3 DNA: TGTGCCAGCAGCACCGGGACAGGGGACCACGAGCAGTACTTC

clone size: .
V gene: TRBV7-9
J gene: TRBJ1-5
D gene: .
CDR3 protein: CASSLGNQPQHF
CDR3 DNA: TGTGCCAGCAGCTTGGGAAATCAGCCCCAGCATTTT

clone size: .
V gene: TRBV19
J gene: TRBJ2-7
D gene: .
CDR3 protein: CASSMMGLGEQYF
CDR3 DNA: TGTGCCAGTAGTATGATGGGGCTAGGGGAGCAGTACTTC

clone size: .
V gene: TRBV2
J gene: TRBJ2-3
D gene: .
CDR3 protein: CASRGGTGVTDTQYF
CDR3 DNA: TGTGCCAGCAGGGGGGGGACAGGAGTCACAGATACGCAGTATTTT

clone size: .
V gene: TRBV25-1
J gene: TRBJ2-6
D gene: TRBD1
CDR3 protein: CASSAQGAQGANVLTF
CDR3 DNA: TGTGCCAGCAGTGCACAGGGGGCGCAAGGGGCCAACGTCCTGACTTTC

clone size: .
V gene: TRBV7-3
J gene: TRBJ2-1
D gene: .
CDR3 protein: CASSLGPYNEQFF
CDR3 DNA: TGTGCCAGCAGCTTAGGGCCGTACAATGAGCAGTTCTTC

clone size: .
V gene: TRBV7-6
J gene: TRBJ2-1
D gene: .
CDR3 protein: CASSLDPLAEISYNEQFF
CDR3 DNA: TGTGCCAGCAGCTTAGATCCCTTAGCGGAGATCTCCTACAATGAGCAGTTCTTC

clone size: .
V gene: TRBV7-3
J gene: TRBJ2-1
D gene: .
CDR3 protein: CASSEQGASYNEQFF
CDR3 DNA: TGTGCCAGCAGCGAACAGGGCGCCTCCTACAATGAGCAGTTCTTC

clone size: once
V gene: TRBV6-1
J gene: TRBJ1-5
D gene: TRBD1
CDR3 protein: CASRWTGYQPQHF
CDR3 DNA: TGTGCCAGCAGATGGACAGGGTATCAGCCCCAGCATTTT

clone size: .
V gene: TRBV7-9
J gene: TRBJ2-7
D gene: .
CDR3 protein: CASSLPLGGSYEQYF
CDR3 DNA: TGTGCCAGCAGCTTACCTCTGGGGGGCTCCTACGAGCAGTACTTC

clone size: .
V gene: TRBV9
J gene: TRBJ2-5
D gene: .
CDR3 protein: CASSVGPGHQETQYF
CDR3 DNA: TGTGCCAGCAGCGTAGGTCCAGGGCACCAAGAGACCCAGTACTTC

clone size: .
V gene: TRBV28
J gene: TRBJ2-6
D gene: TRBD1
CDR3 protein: CASSSRDRGPGGANVLTF
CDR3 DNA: TGTGCCAGCAGTTCACGGGACAGGGGGCCGGGTGGGGCCAACGTCCTGACTTTC

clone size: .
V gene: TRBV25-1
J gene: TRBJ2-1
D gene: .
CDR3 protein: CASSEFLYNEQFF
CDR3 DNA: TGTGCCAGCAGTGAATTTCTGTACAATGAGCAGTTCTTC

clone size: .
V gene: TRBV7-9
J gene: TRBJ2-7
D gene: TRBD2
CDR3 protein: CASSPRLAGGFHEQYF
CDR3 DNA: TGTGCCAGCAGCCCCAGACTAGCGGGAGGATTTCACGAGCAGTACTTC